This T cell receptor beta chain was recovered during a study of blood T cells in healthy people across ages (dated by TCRdb to the mid-2010s). With regard to the full study: In model experiments, roughly one uniquely barcoded TCR beta cDNA molecule per two T cells was captured by template switching. To avoid experimental bias, donors of different ages were distributed randomly across sequencing lanes. For two donors (one aged 18 to 29 and one aged 80 or older), the study analyzed two additional independent replicas of 1 million unique cDNA reads from the same blood draw. Age-related changes in TCR beta repertoire diversity were measured in the study by deep sequencing normalized with unique cDNA molecular identifiers. Four age groups were formed from the donors: young (average approximately 15 years), middle-aged (around 37), aged (about 68) and long-lived (around 82). The paper as a whole reports these results and caveats: Observed TCR beta diversity per million T cells fell roughly linearly with age, and a significant reduction was already apparent by age roughly 40. Observed TCR beta diversity correlated strongly with the percentage of naive T cells measured by flow cytometry. Estimates of total diversity from one million sequenced T cells were regarded as lower bounds and underestimates. Donor CMV infection status was unknown, potentially confounding age-related changes in expanded clonotypes. Because profiling used bulk unsorted PBMCs, naive and antigen-experienced compartments could not be compared conclusively. The long-lived group showed more naive CD4+ T cells, fewer expanded clones and increased TCR diversity than the aged group, suggesting age selection.

A note on this clonotype: No cognate antigen has been identified for it. No base qualities exist here, and no much larger clone lies one base off it.

Systemically healthy Caucasian individuals from Russia, approximately 39 in total and aged roughly 6 to 95 years, were included as donors. Approximately 10 milliliters of peripheral blood were collected from each donor into EDTA-treated Vacutainer tubes. PBMCs were isolated by Ficoll-Paque density-gradient centrifugation, with at least 6 million obtained per sample. Trizol reagent was used to extract total RNA from the PBMCs, yielding at least 6 micrograms per sample. The percentages of naive CD45RAhigh/CD27high T cells were determined by flow cytometry on a PBMC aliquot from every donor. Libraries were built with 5' RACE. A second PCR of roughly 6 to 12 cycles was performed with a sample-barcoded 5' primer and a J-beta primer mix. A unique molecular identifier was introduced onto each TCR beta cDNA molecule by a template-switch 5' adaptor carrying 12 random nucleotides. Each sample yielded at least 2.5 million CDR3-containing paired-end reads. First-strand cDNA was synthesized from all RNA with the Mint cDNA synthesis kit, primed by a TRBC-specific oligonucleotide. All cDNA was treated with uracil-DNA glycosylase and then went through a first 18-cycle PCR with the universal primers M1SS and BC2_uni_R. The authors' analysis ran thus. For normalization, 1 million high-quality reads were randomly selected from each sample, with every read carrying a distinct molecular identifier. Instead of being binned into consensus sequences, reads that shared molecular identifiers were thrown out. MiTCR, set to a Q25 quality threshold and the strictest error-elimination algorithm, was used for CDR3 identification, clonotype clustering and error correction. Lower-bound total TCR beta diversity was estimated with a nonparametric unseen species model using Euler transformation. TCRdb cleaned the public reads at Q25 with fastp, built clones with MiXCR and kept in-frame beta chains. Rows merge per CDR3 protein into single entries with the most common DNA and genes. These V and J calls originate from TCRdb's pipeline instead of the authors' own analysis. In this sample the table shows over 1,500,000 distinct CDR3 sequences, around 42% of which occur a single time. Of the sample, 20% to 25% is held by the ten largest clones.

CDR1 and CDR2 are drawn from the germline V gene: MDHEN, SYDVKM. The CDR3 holds 15 amino acids from the cysteine to the phenylalanine. Just the 45-base CDR3 DNA is kept, in frame starting at base 1. The sequence was obtained from a human donor in good health. Input material: blood. The chain is encoded by TRBV28 joined to TRBJ2-4, with the D gene possibly TRBD1 or TRBD2, each one fitting 5 bases. The DNA end is a closer match to TRBJ2-7, so the J assignment may be wrong. In nucleotide form, the sequence is TGTGCCAGCAGTTCTAATTGGGGGAAGGGTTACGAGCAGTACTTC. This translates into CASSSNWGKGYEQYF.